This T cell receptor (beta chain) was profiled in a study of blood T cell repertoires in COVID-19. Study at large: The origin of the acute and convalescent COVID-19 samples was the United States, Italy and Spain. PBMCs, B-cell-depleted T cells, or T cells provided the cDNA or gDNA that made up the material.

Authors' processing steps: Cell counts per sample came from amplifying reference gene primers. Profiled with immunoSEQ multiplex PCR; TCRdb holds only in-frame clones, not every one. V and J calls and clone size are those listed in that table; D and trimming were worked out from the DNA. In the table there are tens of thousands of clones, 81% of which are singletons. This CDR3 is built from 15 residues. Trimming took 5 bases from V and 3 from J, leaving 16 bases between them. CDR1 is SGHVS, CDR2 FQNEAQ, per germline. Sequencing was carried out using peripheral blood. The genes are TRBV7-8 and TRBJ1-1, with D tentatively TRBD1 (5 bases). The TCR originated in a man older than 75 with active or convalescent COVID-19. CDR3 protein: CASSVSRGWYTEAFF. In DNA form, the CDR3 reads TGTGCCAGCAGCGTTTCTAGGGGCTGGTACACTGAAGCTTTCTTT.